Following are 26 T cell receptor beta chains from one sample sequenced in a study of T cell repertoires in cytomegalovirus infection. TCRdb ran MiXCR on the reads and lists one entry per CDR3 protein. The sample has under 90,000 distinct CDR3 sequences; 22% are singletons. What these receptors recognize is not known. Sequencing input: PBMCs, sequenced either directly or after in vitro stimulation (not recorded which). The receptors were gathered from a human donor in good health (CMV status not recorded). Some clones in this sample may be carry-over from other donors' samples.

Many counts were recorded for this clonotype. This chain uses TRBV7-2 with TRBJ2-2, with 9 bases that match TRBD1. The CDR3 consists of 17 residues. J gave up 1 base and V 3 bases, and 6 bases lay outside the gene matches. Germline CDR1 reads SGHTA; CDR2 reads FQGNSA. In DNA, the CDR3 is TGTGCCAGCAGCTTGACGACAGGGGGTTGGAACACCGGGGAGCTGTTTTTT. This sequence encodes CASSLTTGGWNTGELFF.

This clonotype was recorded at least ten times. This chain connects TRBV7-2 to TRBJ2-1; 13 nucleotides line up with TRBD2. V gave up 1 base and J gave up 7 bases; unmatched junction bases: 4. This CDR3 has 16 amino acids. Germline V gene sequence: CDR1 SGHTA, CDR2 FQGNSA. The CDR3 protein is CASSLVGTSGKNEQFF. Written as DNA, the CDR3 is TGTGCCAGCAGCTTAGTAGGGACTAGCGGGAAGAATGAGCAGTTCTTC.

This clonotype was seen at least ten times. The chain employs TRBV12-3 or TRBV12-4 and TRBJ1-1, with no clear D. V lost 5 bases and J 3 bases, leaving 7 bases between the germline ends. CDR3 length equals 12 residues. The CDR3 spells CASSLRYTEAFF. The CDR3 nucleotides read TGTGCCAGCAGTCTGCGGTACACTGAAGCTTTCTTT.

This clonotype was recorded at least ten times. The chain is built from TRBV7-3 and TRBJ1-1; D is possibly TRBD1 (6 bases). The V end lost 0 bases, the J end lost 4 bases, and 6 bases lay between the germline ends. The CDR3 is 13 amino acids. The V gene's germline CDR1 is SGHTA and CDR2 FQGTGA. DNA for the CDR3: TGTGCCAGCAGCTTAACAGGGGGCACTGAAGCTTTCTTT. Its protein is CASSLTGGTEAFF.

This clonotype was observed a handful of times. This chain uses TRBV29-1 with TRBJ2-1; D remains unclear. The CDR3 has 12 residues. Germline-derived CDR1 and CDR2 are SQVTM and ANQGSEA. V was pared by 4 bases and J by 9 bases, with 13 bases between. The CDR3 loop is CSVGVPSVEQFF. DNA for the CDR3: TGCAGCGTTGGGGTCCCGTCAGTTGAGCAGTTCTTC.

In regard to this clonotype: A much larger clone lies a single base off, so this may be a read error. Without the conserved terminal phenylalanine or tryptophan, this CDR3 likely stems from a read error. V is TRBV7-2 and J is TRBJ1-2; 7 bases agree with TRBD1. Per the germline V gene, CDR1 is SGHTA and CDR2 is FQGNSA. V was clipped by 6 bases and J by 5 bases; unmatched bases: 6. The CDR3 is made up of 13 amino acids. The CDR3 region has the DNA TGTGCCAGCAGTACCGGACAGGCGTATGGCTACACCTCC. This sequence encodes CASSTGQAYGYTS.

This CDR3 is CASSLDRGEAFF. The CDR3 DNA follows: TGTGCCAGCAGCCTCGACAGGGGTGAAGCTTTCTTT. V and J are TRBV7-8 and TRBJ1-1; TRBD1 agrees at 8 bases. Germline V CDR1 and CDR2: SGHVS, FQNEAQ. CDR3 length: 12 residues. V was pared by 5 bases and J by 7 bases, with 3 bases of the junction left unmatched.

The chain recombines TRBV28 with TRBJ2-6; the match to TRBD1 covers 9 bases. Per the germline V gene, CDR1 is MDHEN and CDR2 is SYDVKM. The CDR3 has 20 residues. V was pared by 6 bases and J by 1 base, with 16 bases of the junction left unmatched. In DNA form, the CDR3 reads TGTGCCAGCAGGTATAGGAACAGGGGGCTTTTATTGTCTGGGGCCAACGTCCTGACTTTC. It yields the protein CASRYRNRGLLLSGANVLTF.

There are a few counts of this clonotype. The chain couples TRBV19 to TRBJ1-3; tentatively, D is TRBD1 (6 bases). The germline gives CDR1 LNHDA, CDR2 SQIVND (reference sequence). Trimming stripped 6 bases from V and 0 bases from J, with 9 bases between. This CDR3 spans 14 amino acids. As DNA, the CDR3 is TGTGCCAGTAGCCGAGGGGGCTCTGGAAACACCATATATTTT. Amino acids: CASSRGGSGNTIYF.

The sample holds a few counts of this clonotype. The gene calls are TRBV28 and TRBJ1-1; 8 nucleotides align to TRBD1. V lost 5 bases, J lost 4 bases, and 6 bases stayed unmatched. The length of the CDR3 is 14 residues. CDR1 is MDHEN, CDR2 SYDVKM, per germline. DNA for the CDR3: TGTGCCAGCAGTACCGGGACAGGACCCACTGAAGCTTTCTTT. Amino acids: CASSTGTGPTEAFF.

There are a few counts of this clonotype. The CDR3 sequence: CASRQEGWVYEQYF. Here the CDR3 DNA reads TGTGCCAGCAGACAAGAAGGCTGGGTCTACGAGCAGTACTTC. The chain has TRBV7-2 and TRBJ2-7; D call uncertain. CDR3 length equals 14 residues. In germline, CDR1 is SGHTA, CDR2 FQGNSA. Deletions cut 6 bases from V and 3 bases from J, with 15 bases between.

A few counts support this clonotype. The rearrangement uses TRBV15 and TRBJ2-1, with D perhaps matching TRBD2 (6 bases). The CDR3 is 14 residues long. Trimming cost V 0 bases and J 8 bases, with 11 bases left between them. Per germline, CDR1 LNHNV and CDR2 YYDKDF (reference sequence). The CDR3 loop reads CATSRDYGGDEQFF. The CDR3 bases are TGTGCCACCAGCAGAGATTACGGCGGGGATGAGCAGTTCTTC.

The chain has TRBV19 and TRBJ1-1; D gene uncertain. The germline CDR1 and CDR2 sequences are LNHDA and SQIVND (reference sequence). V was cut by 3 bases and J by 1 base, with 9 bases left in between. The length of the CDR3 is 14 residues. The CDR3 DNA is TGTGCCAGTAGTATCCGGACCAAGAACACTGAAGCTTTCTTT. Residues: CASSIRTKNTEAFF. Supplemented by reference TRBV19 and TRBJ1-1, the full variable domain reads DGGITQSPKYLFRKEGQNVTLSCEQNLNHDAMYWYRQDPGQGLRLIYYSQIVNDFQKGDIAEGYSVSREKKESFPLTVTSAQKNPTAFYLCASSIRTKNTEAFFGQGTRLTVV.

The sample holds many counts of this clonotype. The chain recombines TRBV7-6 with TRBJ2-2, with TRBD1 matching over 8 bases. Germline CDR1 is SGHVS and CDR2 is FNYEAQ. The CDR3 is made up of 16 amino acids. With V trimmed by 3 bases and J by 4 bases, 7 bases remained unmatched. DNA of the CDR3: TGTGCCAGCAGCTTGGACAGGGATTTGGCCACCGGGGAGCTGTTTTTT. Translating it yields CASSLDRDLATGELFF.

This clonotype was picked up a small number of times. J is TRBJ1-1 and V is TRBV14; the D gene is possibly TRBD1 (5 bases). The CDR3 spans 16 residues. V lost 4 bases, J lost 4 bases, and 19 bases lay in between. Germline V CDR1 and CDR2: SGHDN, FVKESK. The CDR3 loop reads CASSPRDLRWGTEAFF. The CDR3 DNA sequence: TGTGCCAGCAGCCCCCGGGACTTAAGGTGGGGCACTGAAGCTTTCTTT.

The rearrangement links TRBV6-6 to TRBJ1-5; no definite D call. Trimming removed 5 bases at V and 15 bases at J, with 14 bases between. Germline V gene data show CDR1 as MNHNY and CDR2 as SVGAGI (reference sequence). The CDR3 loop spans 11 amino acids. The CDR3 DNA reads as TGTGCCAGCAGTCAGGACCGTACATGGCATTTT. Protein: CASSQDRTWHF.

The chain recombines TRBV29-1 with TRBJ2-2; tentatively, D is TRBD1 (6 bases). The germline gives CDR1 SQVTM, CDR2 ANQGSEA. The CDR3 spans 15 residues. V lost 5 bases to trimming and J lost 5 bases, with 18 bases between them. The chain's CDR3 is CSVLARRTGTGELFF. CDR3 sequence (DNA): TGCAGCGTTCTCGCACGACGAACAGGGACCGGGGAGCTGTTTTTT.

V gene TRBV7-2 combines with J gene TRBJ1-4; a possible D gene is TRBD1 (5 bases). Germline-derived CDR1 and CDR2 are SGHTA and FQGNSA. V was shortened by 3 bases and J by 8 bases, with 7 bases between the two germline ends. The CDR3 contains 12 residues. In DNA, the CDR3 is TGTGCCAGCAGCTTCGGGGGAGAAAAACTGTTTTTT. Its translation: CASSFGGEKLFF.

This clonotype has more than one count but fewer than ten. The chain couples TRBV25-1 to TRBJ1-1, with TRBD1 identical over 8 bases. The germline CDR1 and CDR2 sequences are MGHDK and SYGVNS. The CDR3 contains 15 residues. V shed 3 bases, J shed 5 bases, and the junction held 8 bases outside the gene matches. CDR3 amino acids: CASSESWTGQTEAFF. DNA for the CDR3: TGTGCCAGCAGTGAGTCCTGGACAGGGCAGACTGAAGCTTTCTTT.

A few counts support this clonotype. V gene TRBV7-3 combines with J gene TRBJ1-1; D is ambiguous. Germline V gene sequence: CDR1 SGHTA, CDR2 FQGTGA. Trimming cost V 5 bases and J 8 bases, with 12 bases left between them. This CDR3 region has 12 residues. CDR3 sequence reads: CASSTPSGEAFF. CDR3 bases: TGTGCCAGCAGCACTCCCTCCGGAGAAGCTTTCTTT.

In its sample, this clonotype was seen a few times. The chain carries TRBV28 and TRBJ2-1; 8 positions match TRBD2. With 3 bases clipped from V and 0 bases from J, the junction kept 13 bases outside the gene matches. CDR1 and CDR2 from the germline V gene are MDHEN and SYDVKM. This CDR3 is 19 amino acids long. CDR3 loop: CASSFPTAYGTSSYNEQFF. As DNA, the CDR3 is TGTGCCAGCAGTTTCCCGACGGCGTACGGGACTAGCTCCTACAATGAGCAGTTCTTC.

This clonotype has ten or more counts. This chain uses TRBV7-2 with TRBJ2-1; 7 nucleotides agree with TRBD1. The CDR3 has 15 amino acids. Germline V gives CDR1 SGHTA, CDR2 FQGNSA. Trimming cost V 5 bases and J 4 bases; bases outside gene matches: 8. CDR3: CASSPPGTAYNEQFF. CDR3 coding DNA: TGTGCCAGCAGCCCTCCAGGGACAGCATACAATGAGCAGTTCTTC. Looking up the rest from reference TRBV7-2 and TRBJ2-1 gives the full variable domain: GAGVSQSPSNKVTEKGKDVELRCDPISGHTALYWYRQSLGQGLEFLIYFQGNSAPDKSGLPSDRFSAERTGGSVSTLTIQRTQQEDSAVYLCASSPPGTAYNEQFFGPGTRLTVL.

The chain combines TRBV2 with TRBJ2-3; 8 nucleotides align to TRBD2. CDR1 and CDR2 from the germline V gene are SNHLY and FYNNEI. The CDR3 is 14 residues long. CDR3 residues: CAGLKLAGTDTQYF. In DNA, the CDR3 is TGTGCAGGCCTTAAACTAGCGGGCACAGATACGCAGTATTTT.

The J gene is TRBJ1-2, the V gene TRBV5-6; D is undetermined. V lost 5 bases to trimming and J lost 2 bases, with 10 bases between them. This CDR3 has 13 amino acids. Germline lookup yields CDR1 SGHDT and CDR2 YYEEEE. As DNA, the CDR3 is TGTGCCAGCAGTCCGCGGACGAACTATGGCTACACCTTC. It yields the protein CASSPRTNYGYTF.

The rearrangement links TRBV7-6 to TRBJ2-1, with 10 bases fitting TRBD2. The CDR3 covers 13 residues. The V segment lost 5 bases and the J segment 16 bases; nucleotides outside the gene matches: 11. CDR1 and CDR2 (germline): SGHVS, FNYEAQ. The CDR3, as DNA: TGTGCCAGCAGCGCGACGGCTAGCGGGAGCTTCTTCTTC. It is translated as CASSATASGSFFF.

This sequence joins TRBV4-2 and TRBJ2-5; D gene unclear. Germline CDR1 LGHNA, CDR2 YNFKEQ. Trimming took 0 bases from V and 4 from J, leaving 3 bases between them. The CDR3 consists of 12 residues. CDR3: CASSQDVETQYF. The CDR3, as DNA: TGTGCCAGCAGCCAAGATGTAGAGACCCAGTACTTC.